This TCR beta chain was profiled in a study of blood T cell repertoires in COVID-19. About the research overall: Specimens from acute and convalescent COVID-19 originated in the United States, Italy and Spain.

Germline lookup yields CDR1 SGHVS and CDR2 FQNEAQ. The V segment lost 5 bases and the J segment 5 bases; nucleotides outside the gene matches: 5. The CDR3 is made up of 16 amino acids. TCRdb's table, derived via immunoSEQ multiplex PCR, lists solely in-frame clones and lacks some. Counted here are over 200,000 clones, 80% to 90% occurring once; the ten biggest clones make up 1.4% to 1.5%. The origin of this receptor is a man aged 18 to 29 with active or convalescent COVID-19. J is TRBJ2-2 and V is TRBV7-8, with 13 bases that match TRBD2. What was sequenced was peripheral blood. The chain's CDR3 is CASSPRLAGGTGELFF. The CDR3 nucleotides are TGTGCCAGCAGCCCTAGACTAGCGGGAGGAACCGGGGAGCTGTTTTTT.